A single sample is the source of the 22 T cell receptor beta chains below, sequenced in a study of blood T cell repertoires in COVID-19. The repertoire was sequenced with immunoSEQ multiplex PCR; TCRdb's copy has only in-frame clones and lacks some. The sample has some 340,000 clones, 90% seen once; the top ten hold roughly 3.9%. The sequencing input was PBMCs or T cells enriched from blood (not recorded which). The receptor set was obtained from a woman in her twenties or thirties who had been exposed to COVID-19.

This chain links TRBV27 with TRBJ1-1; 9 bases match TRBD1. The CDR3 consists of 17 residues. The germline CDR1 and CDR2 sequences are MNHEY and SMNVEV (reference sequence). V trimming: 5 bases; J trimming: 0 bases; junction bases outside the gene matches: 10. The CDR3 nucleotides are TGTGCCAGCAGTCCCGGACAGGGGTCTCAAATGAACACTGAAGCTTTCTTT. This translates into CASSPGQGSQMNTEAFF.

This clone was counted only a few times. The genes are TRBV3-1 (or the pseudogene TRBV3-2) and TRBJ2-7; TRBD2 might be the D (6 bases). Trimming stripped 3 bases from V and 4 bases from J, with 16 bases between. This CDR3 region has 15 residues. Germline CDR1 and CDR2: LGHDT and YNNKEL (reference sequence). The CDR3 reads CASSHARGGRYEQYF. The CDR3 DNA sequence: TGTGCCAGCAGCCACGCCCGAGGAGGGCGTTACGAGCAGTACTTC.

The chain is built from TRBV6-5 and TRBJ2-7, with 7 bases lining up with TRBD1. The germline V gene has CDR1 MNHEY and CDR2 SVGAGI. J was trimmed by 0 bases and V by 3 bases; bases with no gene match: 5. This CDR3 is built from 15 residues. CDR3 bases: TGTGCCAGCAGTTATCTAGGACAGGCCTCCTACGAGCAGTACTTC. It specifies CASSYLGQASYEQYF.

The rearrangement links TRBV4-1 to TRBJ1-6; TRBD1 aligns across 10 bases. Germline V gives CDR1 MGHRA, CDR2 YSYEKL. The CDR3 sequence is 18 residues long. V was clipped by 3 bases and J by 7 bases; unmatched bases: 12. The CDR3 loop reads CASSQYPFEGQGNSPLHF. CDR3 in DNA: TGCGCCAGCAGCCAGTACCCGTTCGAGGGACAGGGGAATTCACCCCTCCACTTT.

The gene calls are TRBV4-3 and TRBJ2-5; a weak D match, TRBD1 (5 bases). Germline loops: CDR1 LGHNA, CDR2 YSLEER. This CDR3 is 14 amino acids long. Trimming took off 0 bases at V and 4 bases at J, with 9 bases between the two ends. CDR3 loop: CASSQDRVGETQYF. The CDR3 coding sequence is TGCGCCAGCAGCCAAGACAGGGTGGGAGAGACCCAGTACTTC.

This chain links TRBV5-1 with TRBJ2-7; D is perhaps TRBD2 (6 bases). The CDR3 is 16 residues long. Trimming shortened V by 0 bases and J by 3 bases, and 16 bases separated the two germline ends. Germline CDR1 and CDR2: SGHRS and YFSETQ. The CDR3 DNA is TGCGCCAGCAGCTTGGTTCGGGGAGCTAGCGACTACGAGCAGTACTTC. It encodes CASSLVRGASDYEQYF. Full variable domain (rest looked up from reference TRBV5-1 and TRBJ2-7): KAGVTQTPRYLIKTRGQQVTLSCSPISGHRSVSWYQQTPGQGLQFLFEYFSETQRNKGNFPGRFSGRQFSNSRSEMNVSTLELGDSALYLCASSLVRGASDYEQYFGPGTRLTVT.

The chain uses TRBV18 and TRBJ1-3; a weak D match, TRBD1 (6 bases). The CDR3 is 16 amino acids. Deletions cut 3 bases from V and 0 bases from J, with 12 bases between. Germline lookup yields CDR1 KGHSH and CDR2 LQKENI. CDR3 loop: CASSPQGTISGNTIYF. Here the CDR3 DNA reads TGTGCCAGCTCACCGCAGGGGACCATCTCTGGAAACACCATATATTTT.

The chain carries TRBV29-1 and TRBJ1-2; D is perhaps TRBD1 (6 bases). The CDR3 is 12 residues long. The germline V and J ends were trimmed by 7 bases and 8 bases, with 17 bases remaining between them. Germline assignment: CDR1 SQVTM and CDR2 ANQGSEA. The DNA for the CDR3 is TGCAGCGCGTACCTCAAGGGGGACGGCTACACCTTC. This codes for CSAYLKGDGYTF.

The chain combines TRBV10-3 with TRBJ1-3; 12 nucleotides match TRBD1. The CDR3 is 15 amino acids. With 6 bases clipped from V and 8 bases from J, the junction kept 8 bases outside the gene matches. Germline values: CDR1 ENHRY, CDR2 SYGVKD. CDR3 protein: CAIRGSGQGADTIYF. DNA of the CDR3: TGTGCCATCAGAGGATCGGGACAGGGGGCCGACACCATATATTTT.

This chain connects TRBV19 to TRBJ1-5; no clear D gene. V was cut by 0 bases and J by 0 bases, with 12 bases left in between. Germline V gene lookup returns CDR1 LNHDA and CDR2 SQIVND (reference sequence). This CDR3 region has 17 residues. The CDR3 protein is CASSIDLESYSNQPQHF. The CDR3 DNA reads TGTGCCAGTAGTATAGATCTGGAGTCTTATAGCAATCAGCCCCAGCATTTT.

This clone was detected only once. V usage is TRBV24-1 and J usage is TRBJ2-7, with TRBD1 matching 8 bases. The V gene's germline CDR1 is KGHDR and CDR2 SFDVKD. The CDR3 is 15 amino acids. V dropped 4 bases and J dropped 0; count of bases not matched to a gene: 4. The CDR3 nucleotides read TGTGCCACCAGTGACTGGACAGGGAGCTCCTACGAGCAGTACTTC. It specifies CATSDWTGSSYEQYF.

The chain uses TRBV7-8 and TRBJ1-1; D not certain. CDR1 and CDR2 (germline): SGHVS, FQNEAQ. The CDR3 spans 15 residues. V lost 1 base to trimming and J lost 9 bases, with 18 bases between them. The CDR3 sequence: CASSLVTGIGGKAFF. CDR3 DNA: TGTGCCAGCAGCTTAGTAACTGGGATCGGAGGAAAAGCTTTCTTT.

This sequence joins TRBV29-1 and TRBJ2-3; perhaps TRBD2 as D (5 bases). Germline CDR1 is SQVTM and CDR2 is ANQGSEA. The CDR3 extends over 13 amino acids. V shed 0 bases and J shed 9 bases, with 13 bases lying between them. CDR3 sequence reads: CSVEDGSRGTQYF. The CDR3 nucleotides are TGCAGCGTTGAAGATGGCAGCCGCGGGACGCAGTATTTT.

V and J are TRBV7-9 and TRBJ2-1, with D unresolved. The V end lost 4 bases, the J end lost 6 bases, and 13 bases lay between the germline ends. CDR3 length equals 14 residues. Germline V lookup: CDR1 SEHNR, CDR2 FQNEAQ (reference sequence). CDR3 nucleotide sequence: TGTGCCAGCAGCTCCCTCATGAGAAGCAATGAGCAGTTCTTC. Translating it yields CASSSLMRSNEQFF.

The chain combines TRBV27 with TRBJ2-1, with 12 positions matching TRBD2. J lost 8 bases, V lost 2 bases, and 10 bases had no gene match. The CDR3 consists of 17 residues. Germline assignment: CDR1 MNHEY and CDR2 SMNVEV (reference sequence). The CDR3 sequence is CASSLEASGGAMDEQFF. CDR3 nucleotides: TGTGCCAGCAGTTTAGAAGCTAGCGGGGGGGCCATGGATGAGCAGTTCTTC.

V usage is TRBV7-2 and J usage is TRBJ2-7; 10 bases map to TRBD2. Trimming cost V 2 bases and J 0 bases; bases outside gene matches: 4. The CDR3 totals 16 residues. The germline gives CDR1 SGHTA, CDR2 FQGNSA. The CDR3 nucleotides are TGTGCCAGCAGCTTATTGGGGACTAGCGTCTCCTACGAGCAGTACTTC. Its protein is CASSLLGTSVSYEQYF.

The V and J genes are TRBV10-1 and TRBJ2-1, with TRBD2 matching over 13 bases. Trimming removed 4 bases from V and 4 bases from J; junction bases left unmatched: 22. CDR1 is WNHNN, CDR2 SYGVQD, per germline (reference sequence). The CDR3 is 22 residues long. The CDR3 here is CASSVLLPGLAGSLRVYNEQFF. The CDR3 DNA is TGCGCCAGCAGTGTCCTTCTCCCGGGACTAGCGGGGTCTTTAAGGGTTTACAATGAGCAGTTCTTC.

This chain joins TRBV27 and TRBJ1-5, with D perhaps TRBD1 (5 bases). With 2 bases removed from V and 0 bases from J, the gap between germline ends came to 17 bases. Germline V gives CDR1 MNHEY, CDR2 SMNVEV (reference sequence). This CDR3 is 18 amino acids long. CDR3 loop: CASSLRAGPRYSNQPQHF. DNA for the CDR3: TGTGCCAGCAGTTTAAGAGCGGGGCCGCGGTATAGCAATCAGCCCCAGCATTTT.

Concerning this clone: One end of the junction is discordant with germline, which a read error may explain. The rearrangement uses TRBV27 and TRBJ2-7, with unresolved D. Germline V gene lookup returns CDR1 MNHEY and CDR2 SMNVEV (reference sequence). The CDR3 loop spans 12 amino acids. CDR3 coding DNA: TGTGCCAGCAGTTTTCCTGCGTCGGAGACCCACTTC. It encodes CASSFPASETHF.

CDR3 coding DNA: TGTGCCAGCAGCTTCGACGGAGATCAGCCCCAGCATTTT. It yields the protein CASSFDGDQPQHF. This rearrangement joins TRBV5-5 to TRBJ1-5; D is uncertain. The CDR3 sequence is 13 residues long. The V gene's germline CDR1 is SGHKS and CDR2 YYEKEE (reference sequence). V was shortened by 2 bases and J by 5 bases, with 8 bases between the two germline ends.

This sequence joins TRBV3-1 (or the pseudogene TRBV3-2) and TRBJ2-3, with D uncertain. The V end was cut by 4 bases, the J end by 1 base, with 15 bases between. Germline V gene data show CDR1 as LGHDT and CDR2 as YNNKEL (reference sequence). The CDR3 loop spans 16 amino acids. CDR3 protein: CASSLRRYRGTDTQYF. In DNA, the CDR3 is TGTGCCAGCAGCCTTCGACGTTACCGGGGCACAGATACGCAGTATTTT.

The chain recombines TRBV5-1 with TRBJ1-6; 10 bases line up with TRBD1. The CDR3 is 15 residues long. Germline V lookup: CDR1 SGHRS, CDR2 YFSETQ. V lost 2 bases to trimming and J lost 5 bases; unmatched junction nucleotides: 1. The CDR3 DNA reads as TGCGCCAGCAGCTTTGGACAGGGGGATAATTCACCCCTCCACTTT. It specifies CASSFGQGDNSPLHF.